This entry lists 30 T cell receptor beta chains sequenced from one sample in a study of blood T cell repertoires in COVID-19. Sequencing used immunoSEQ multiplex PCR; TCRdb keeps in-frame clones, though not all of them. The repertoire consists of a few hundred thousand clones, with 90% occurring once and the leading ten covering under 2.5%. The sequenced material came from peripheral blood. These receptors were obtained from a woman in her fifties or sixties with COVID-19, enrolled during active disease.

The chain joins TRBV19 to TRBJ2-5; 9 bases map to TRBD2. The germline gives CDR1 LNHDA, CDR2 SQIVND (reference sequence). The trim removed 1 base at V and 4 bases at J, leaving 7 bases unmatched. The CDR3 has 16 amino acids. The CDR3 loop is CASSIGVGGGAETQYF. The DNA for the CDR3 is TGTGCCAGTAGTATAGGAGTTGGCGGGGGGGCAGAGACCCAGTACTTC.

This clone is a singleton in its sample. This chain links TRBV7-9 with TRBJ2-3; TRBD2 matches at 8 bases. CDR1 and CDR2 from the germline V gene are SEHNR and FQNEAQ (reference sequence). The junction had 2 bases not matched to a gene; V was cut back by 1 base and J by 5 bases. CDR3 length equals 14 residues. The DNA of the CDR3 is TGTGCCAGCAGCTTAGTCGGGGGGGTAGATACGCAGTATTTT. Translating gives CASSLVGGVDTQYF. The full variable domain, with the rest looked up from reference TRBV7-9 and TRBJ2-3, is DTGVSQNPRHKITKRGQNVTFRCDPISEHNRLYWYRQTLGQGPEFLTYFQNEAQLEKSRLLSDRFSAERPKGSFSTLEIQRTEQGDSAMYLCASSLVGGVDTQYFGPGTRLTVL.

This chain links TRBV4-2 with TRBJ1-2; 7 positions agree with TRBD1. Germline assignment: CDR1 LGHNA and CDR2 YNFKEQ. Germline trimming cut 1 base from V and 4 bases from J; bases unmatched to any gene: 3. The CDR3 is 14 residues long. The CDR3 DNA sequence: TGTGCCAGCAGCCAAGGAGCAGGGGGCTATGGCTACACCTTC. Residues: CASSQGAGGYGYTF.

The chain is built from TRBV19 and TRBJ2-2; TRBD2 matches at 10 bases. This CDR3 has 17 residues. Germline V CDR1 and CDR2: LNHDA, SQIVND (reference sequence). Trimming took 8 bases from V and 1 from J; bases not matched to a gene: 10. The CDR3 coding sequence is TGTGCCAGTTCCCAAAGCCGGACTAGCGGGAACACCGGGGAGCTGTTTTTT. This gives the protein CASSQSRTSGNTGELFF.

This chain links TRBV7-2 with TRBJ2-7; D may be TRBD2 (7 bases). This CDR3 is 15 amino acids long. With 3 bases removed from V and 0 bases from J, the gap between germline ends came to 12 bases. Germline V gene data show CDR1 as SGHTA and CDR2 as FQGNSA. Here the CDR3 reads CASSFRGGGSYEQYF. The CDR3 DNA reads TGTGCCAGCAGCTTTCGAGGGGGGGGCTCCTACGAGCAGTACTTC.

This clone was detected only a few times. The chain uses TRBV5-1 and TRBJ2-3; possible D gene TRBD2, 5 bases. The CDR3 length is 15 residues. From germline, CDR1 is SGHRS and CDR2 YFSETQ. Trimming shortened V by 4 bases and J by 2 bases, and 14 bases separated the two germline ends. The CDR3 nucleotides are TGCGCCAGCAGCATTCTAGCTACCGTCACAGATACGCAGTATTTT. Translating it yields CASSILATVTDTQYF.

The chain employs TRBV3-1 (or the pseudogene TRBV3-2) and TRBJ1-1; D ambiguous. The CDR3 sequence is 13 residues long. The V end lost 5 bases, the J end lost 2 bases, and 9 bases lay between the germline ends. Germline loops: CDR1 LGHDT, CDR2 YNNKEL (reference sequence). CDR3 in amino acids: CASSSTLNTEAFF. In DNA, the CDR3 is TGTGCCAGCAGCTCGACACTTAACACTGAAGCTTTCTTT.

This clone was picked up a small number of times. The chain combines TRBV2 with TRBJ1-6, with 7 bases aligning to TRBD1. CDR3 size: 17 residues. CDR1 is SNHLY and CDR2 is FYNNEI in the germline V gene. V gave up 2 bases and J gave up 7 bases; unmatched junction bases: 11. In DNA, the CDR3 is TGTGCCAGCAGTGAAATGGGGGGTCCAGGGGGAAATTCACCCCTCCACTTT. It specifies CASSEMGGPGGNSPLHF. Full variable domain (missing parts from reference TRBV2 and TRBJ1-6): EPEVTQTPSHQVTQMGQEVILRCVPISNHLYFYWYRQILGQKVEFLVSFYNNEISEKSEIFDDQFSVERPDGSNFTLKIRSTKLEDSAMYFCASSEMGGPGGNSPLHFGNGTRLTVT.

The DNA of the CDR3 is TGCGCCAGCAGCCCTTCGGGACAGACCTACGAGCAGTACTTC. It is translated as CASSPSGQTYEQYF. This sequence joins TRBV4-3 and TRBJ2-7, with TRBD1 identical over 7 bases. With V trimmed by 4 bases and J by 2 bases, 5 bases remained unmatched. Germline V gene lookup returns CDR1 LGHNA and CDR2 YSLEER. The CDR3 loop spans 14 amino acids.

This clone appeared a few times. The DNA for the CDR3 is TGTGCCAGCAGCGGGAGGCCCCAGCGGGGACCCTTCAACCAGTTCTTC. This encodes CASSGRPQRGPFNQFF. V and J are TRBV7-9 and TRBJ2-1; 7 positions agree with TRBD2. In germline, CDR1 is SEHNR, CDR2 FQNEAQ (reference sequence). Trimming took 5 bases from V and 13 from J; bases not matched to a gene: 20. The CDR3 runs 16 residues.

This clone has a single count. The gene calls are TRBV19 and TRBJ1-1; no firm D call. Trimming cost V 3 bases and J 4 bases, with 15 bases left between them. Germline assignment: CDR1 LNHDA and CDR2 SQIVND (reference sequence). This CDR3 contains 15 residues. CDR3 region: CASSIASGFTTEAFF. The CDR3 nucleotides are TGTGCCAGTAGTATCGCGTCGGGGTTTACCACTGAAGCTTTCTTT.

The chain carries TRBV5-5 and TRBJ1-2, with D possibly TRBD1 on 5 matching bases. Trimming took 0 bases from V and 0 from J, leaving 9 bases between them. The CDR3 totals 15 residues. The V gene's germline CDR1 is SGHKS and CDR2 YYEKEE (reference sequence). The CDR3 here is CASSLATGTNYGYTF. CDR3 nucleotide sequence: TGTGCCAGCAGCTTGGCAACAGGCACTAACTATGGCTACACCTTC.

This clone was recorded a few times. This chain connects TRBV5-1 to TRBJ1-1; D may be TRBD1 (6 bases). The V end was cut by 2 bases, the J end by 7 bases, with 12 bases between. The germline gives CDR1 SGHRS, CDR2 YFSETQ. The length of the CDR3 is 13 residues. CDR3 sequence (DNA): TGCGCCAGCAGCTTAAATGTGGACAGTGAAGCTTTCTTT. Translated: CASSLNVDSEAFF. Complete variable domain (other parts from reference TRBV5-1 and TRBJ1-1): KAGVTQTPRYLIKTRGQQVTLSCSPISGHRSVSWYQQTPGQGLQFLFEYFSETQRNKGNFPGRFSGRQFSNSRSEMNVSTLELGDSALYLCASSLNVDSEAFFGQGTRLTVV.

The chain uses TRBV25-1 and TRBJ1-2; TRBD1 matches at 8 bases. V shed 5 bases and J 6 bases; nucleotides not matched to a gene: 8. The length of the CDR3 is 14 residues. Germline-derived CDR1 and CDR2 are MGHDK and SYGVNS. CDR3 region: CASSRDRGGDGYTF. The DNA of the CDR3 is TGTGCCAGCAGTCGAGACAGGGGAGGGGATGGCTACACCTTC.

The chain carries TRBV29-1 and TRBJ2-1; D perhaps matches TRBD1 (6 bases). Trimming pared 4 bases from V and 0 bases from J, leaving 13 bases between. Germline values: CDR1 SQVTM, CDR2 ANQGSEA. The length of the CDR3 is 15 residues. The DNA of the CDR3 is TGCAGCGTTGTGGGGTCCAGGGGCTCCTACAATGAGCAGTTCTTC. As protein: CSVVGSRGSYNEQFF.

The gene calls are TRBV5-6 and TRBJ1-2; D gene unclear. CDR1 and CDR2 (germline): SGHDT, YYEEEE. This CDR3 contains 13 residues. Trimming stripped 0 bases from V and 8 bases from J, with 11 bases between. CDR3 protein: CASSLGTTWGYTF. The CDR3 DNA sequence: TGTGCCAGCAGCTTGGGAACAACCTGGGGCTACACCTTC. Full variable domain (remainder filled in from reference TRBV5-6 and TRBJ1-2): DAGVTQSPTHLIKTRGQQVTLRCSPKSGHDTVSWYQQALGQGPQFIFQYYEEEERQRGNFPDRFSGHQFPNYSSELNVNALLLGDSALYLCASSLGTTWGYTFGSGTRLTVV.

The chain is built from TRBV6-2 or TRBV6-3 and TRBJ1-3; D unclear. The CDR3 runs 14 residues. The V gene lost 2 bases and the J gene lost 0 bases, with 5 bases spanning the gap. Germline CDR1 MNHEY, CDR2 SVGEGT. The CDR3 bases are TGTGCCAGCAGTTACGGCAGCTCTGGAAACACCATATATTTT. This gives the protein CASSYGSSGNTIYF.

This clone was seen a handful of times. This rearrangement joins TRBV10-1 to TRBJ2-7; no reliable D call. The germline CDR1 and CDR2 sequences are WNHNN and SYGVQD (reference sequence). This CDR3 region has 16 residues. V shed 0 bases and J shed 2 bases, with 14 bases lying between them. CDR3 DNA: TGCGCCAGCAGTGAGTCGAGCGACTTAGGCGCCTACGAGCAGTACTTC. Translating gives CASSESSDLGAYEQYF.

The J gene is TRBJ1-2, the V gene TRBV15; D unclear. CDR3 size: 13 residues. Trimming stripped 0 bases from V and 10 bases from J, with 12 bases between. The germline CDR1 and CDR2 sequences are LNHNV and YYDKDF (reference sequence). Here the CDR3 DNA reads TGTGCCACCAGCAGAGATCTTACGGTCCCCTACACCTTC. It specifies CATSRDLTVPYTF.

The CDR3 bases are TGTGCCAGCAGCGTGCCCGGGTCCTACAATGAGCAGTTCTTC. It specifies CASSVPGSYNEQFF. The rearrangement joins TRBV5-6 to TRBJ2-1; D not resolved. V shed 4 bases and J shed 1 base, with 9 bases lying between them. Germline V CDR1 and CDR2: SGHDT, YYEEEE. This CDR3 contains 14 residues.

The chain combines TRBV7-9 with TRBJ1-4; tentative D call: TRBD1 (6 bases). Trimming left V 5 bases short and J 8 bases short, with 18 bases between. This CDR3 region has 15 residues. The germline CDR1 and CDR2 sequences are SEHNR and FQNEAQ (reference sequence). CDR3 residues: CASSPDLGGGEKLFF. CDR3 bases: TGTGCCAGCAGCCCCGATCTAGGGGGGGGAGAAAAACTGTTTTTT.

V and J are TRBV3-1 (or the pseudogene TRBV3-2) and TRBJ1-2, with 10 nucleotides matching TRBD1. Trimming cost V 4 bases and J 0 bases; bases outside gene matches: 8. This CDR3 is 17 amino acids long. Per germline, CDR1 LGHDT and CDR2 YNNKEL (reference sequence). In DNA, the CDR3 is TGTGCCAGCAGCCCAAGAGGGACAGGGGTTACTAACTATGGCTACACCTTC. It translates to CASSPRGTGVTNYGYTF.

This chain links TRBV29-1 with TRBJ1-2; 7 nucleotides align to TRBD1. The germline CDR1 and CDR2 sequences are SQVTM and ANQGSEA. The V gene end was trimmed by 4 bases and the J gene end by 3 bases; junction bases not matched to a gene: 8. CDR3 length: 14 amino acids. In DNA, the CDR3 is TGCAGCGTTGGGGCAGGGGGTGGGTACTATGGCTACACCTTC. It translates to CSVGAGGGYYGYTF.

This chain links TRBV7-9 with TRBJ2-5; 7 positions agree with TRBD2. Germline CDR1 SEHNR, CDR2 FQNEAQ (reference sequence). Losses at the gene ends were 2 bases for V and 4 bases for J; bases not matched to a gene: 7. This CDR3 has 15 residues. CDR3 coding DNA: TGTGCCAGCAGCTTATGGGGGAGGGGACCAGAGACCCAGTACTTC. This encodes CASSLWGRGPETQYF.

This chain connects TRBV7-2 to TRBJ1-2; D might be TRBD1 (5 bases). The CDR3 contains 16 residues. CDR1 is SGHTA and CDR2 is FQGNSA in the germline V gene. V dropped 7 bases and J dropped 0 bases, with 18 bases sitting between them. CDR3 in DNA: TGTGCCAGCAAGTGGGGCTGGCCTTTAGCTAACTATGGCTACACCTTC. It encodes CASKWGWPLANYGYTF.

The gene calls are TRBV29-1 and TRBJ1-2; 10 positions match TRBD1. The CDR3 is made up of 11 amino acids. Germline V CDR1 and CDR2: SQVTM, ANQGSEA. With V trimmed by 7 bases and J by 9 bases, 5 bases remained unmatched. Written as DNA, the CDR3 is TGCAGCGACAGGACAGGGGGAAGCTACACCTTC. It yields the protein CSDRTGGSYTF. Full variable domain (missing parts from reference TRBV29-1 and TRBJ1-2): SAVISQKPSRDICQRGTSLTIQCQVDSQVTMMFWYRQQPGQSLTLIATANQGSEATYESGFVIDKFPISRPNLTFSTLTVSNMSPEDSSIYLCSDRTGGSYTFGSGTRLTVV.

This rearrangement joins TRBV19 to TRBJ2-5; the D gene is possibly TRBD1 (8 bases). Germline loops: CDR1 LNHDA, CDR2 SQIVND (reference sequence). Trimming pared 4 bases from V and 5 bases from J, leaving 17 bases between. CDR3 size: 15 residues. The CDR3 reads CASSRGQGGWETQYF. For the CDR3, the DNA is TGTGCCAGTAGTAGAGGACAGGGAGGGTGGGAGACCCAGTACTTC. Complete variable domain (other parts from reference TRBV19 and TRBJ2-5): DGGITQSPKYLFRKEGQNVTLSCEQNLNHDAMYWYRQDPGQGLRLIYYSQIVNDFQKGDIAEGYSVSREKKESFPLTVTSAQKNPTAFYLCASSRGQGGWETQYFGPGTRLLVL.

This clone was counted once. This chain uses TRBV7-2 with TRBJ1-5, with D possibly being TRBD1 (6 bases). CDR1 is SGHTA, CDR2 FQGNSA, per germline. This CDR3 is built from 16 residues. Trimming left V 1 base short and J 3 bases short, with 13 bases between. CDR3 nucleotide sequence: TGTGCCAGCAGCTTAGACAGGGCCAGGGCCAATCAGCCCCAGCATTTT. It yields the protein CASSLDRARANQPQHF.

V and J are TRBV18 and TRBJ1-1, with a possible D match to TRBD1 (5 bases). V lost 4 bases and J lost 3, with 15 bases in between. The CDR3 has 15 residues. Germline loops: CDR1 KGHSH, CDR2 LQKENI. This chain's CDR3 is CASSLWRGGDTEAFF. In DNA form, the CDR3 reads TGTGCCAGCTCACTCTGGCGCGGGGGGGACACTGAAGCTTTCTTT.

This rearrangement joins TRBV2 to TRBJ1-2; D is uncertain. Germline values: CDR1 SNHLY, CDR2 FYNNEI. V was shortened by 1 base and J by 1 base, with 13 bases between the two germline ends. The CDR3 covers 16 residues. The CDR3 reads CASSEELRTVNYGYTF. CDR3 bases: TGTGCCAGCAGTGAAGAGCTCCGAACAGTTAACTATGGCTACACCTTC.